This entry is about one TCR beta chain. Its antigen has not been determined. No qualities accompany the bases; no much larger clone lies one base away. These data belong to a study of T cell changes during pregnancy in multiple sclerosis (dated by TCRdb to about 2019). Describing the broader study: Changes in the T cell repertoire over the course of pregnancy were examined in this study in women with multiple sclerosis.

Libraries were prepared through the immunoSEQ multiplex PCR assay. TCRdb mirrors the immuneACCESS table, restricted to in-frame sequences. Some clones are absent from its copies; in checked studies, under half trace to an unresolved V gene, and the reason for the others is unknown. In all, the sample holds 40,000 to 45,000 clones, and nearly 90% of those were seen once. The biggest ten clones account for 0.45% to 0.6% of the sample. From the germline V gene, CDR1 is SNHLY and CDR2 is FYNNEI. The CDR3 goes from the cysteine to the phenylalanine over 12 residues. The only DNA kept is the CDR3, 36 bases in frame from the first base.

Here the sequenced sample was CD4+ T cells from peripheral blood mononuclear cells, taken in the first trimester of pregnancy. The TCR sequence derives from a female donor with multiple sclerosis, enrolled in a pregnancy study. The receptor chain draws on TRBV2 and TRBJ1-4; 8 middle bases align to TRBD1. The CDR3 corresponds to CAFQGATEKLFF. In nucleotide form, the sequence is TGTGCTTTCCAGGGGGCTACGGAAAAACTGTTTTTT.